These 9 T cell receptor beta chains share one sample of origin, sequenced in a study of glioma-infiltrating T cells. Using RNA template, CDR3s of TCR alpha and beta were amplified with iRepertoire arm-PCR. Using its own MiXCR run on the multiplex PCR reads, TCRdb lists one record per CDR3 protein. The sample includes under 4,000 distinct CDR3 sequences, around 85% seen only once; the top ten take about 40%. Sequenced sample: glioma tissue, nonneoplastic brain tissue, or PBMCs (not recorded which). Receptors originate from a human donor with low-grade glioma or glioblastoma, undergoing nonglioma brain surgery, or in good health (not recorded which).

About this clonotype itself: Since it is a stray read in a library aimed at alpha chains, this beta chain has a size that is not meaningful. The rearrangement links TRBV27 to TRBJ2-5, with 11 bases matching TRBD1. The tail of the sequence fits TRBJ2-1 better, so the J call may be wrong. Germline CDR1 and CDR2: MNHEY and SMNVEV (reference sequence). This CDR3 has 15 amino acids. The chain's CDR3 is CASSFGGQGGDEQFF. The CDR3 DNA is TGTGCCAGCAGTTTCGGGGGACAGGGGGGCGATGAGCAGTTCTTC.

A note on this clonotype: This beta chain appears as a stray read in a library generated for alpha chains; its size is not informative. The chain recombines TRBV20-1 with TRBJ2-1, with 13 bases that match TRBD2. CDR1 and CDR2 from the germline V gene are DFQATT and SNEGSKA (reference sequence). V was pared by 6 bases and J by 3 bases, with 8 bases of the junction left unmatched. The CDR3 totals 16 residues. The CDR3 nucleotides are TGCAGTGCCCTTGGACTAGCGGGAGCAGTCTACAATGAGCAGTTCTTC. It translates to CSALGLAGAVYNEQFF.

In the case of this clonotype: Little can be read into the size of this beta chain, an off-target read in a library designed for alpha chains. The chain recombines TRBV7-6 with TRBJ2-3; weak D call: TRBD1 (5 bases). Trimming removed 0 bases at V and 2 bases at J, with 9 bases between. The CDR3 has 15 residues. The germline V gene encodes CDR1 SGHVS and CDR2 FNYEAQ. The CDR3, as DNA: TGTGCCAGCAGCTTAGCTGACAGCTCCACAGATACGCAGTATTTT. Translation: CASSLADSSTDTQYF.

This clonotype showed up just a few times. This beta chain was picked up by a library intended for alpha chains and is off target, so its count carries little meaning. The rearrangement uses TRBV6-1 and TRBJ1-1; perhaps TRBD1 as D (5 bases). The CDR3 runs to 12 residues. Germline CDR1 reads MNHNS; CDR2 reads SASEGT. V gave up 6 bases and J gave up 4 bases, with 9 bases separating them. The CDR3 sequence is CASSRDFTEAFF. CDR3 in DNA: TGTGCCAGCAGCAGGGACTTCACTGAAGCTTTCTTT.

A remark on this clonotype: Little can be read into the size of this beta chain, an off-target read in a library designed for alpha chains. V usage is TRBV20-1 and J usage is TRBJ2-3; D may be TRBD2 (5 bases). The CDR3 has 15 residues. V gave up 2 bases and J gave up 0 bases, with 12 bases separating them. Germline V gene sequence: CDR1 DFQATT, CDR2 SNEGSKA (reference sequence). The CDR3 reads CSARRSGSSTDTQYF. The CDR3 region has the DNA TGCAGTGCTAGACGATCGGGGTCTAGCACAGATACGCAGTATTTT.

Notes on this clonotype: This beta chain is a stray sequence in a library constructed for alpha chains; its clone size is not meaningful. The chain joins TRBV6-2 or TRBV6-3 to TRBJ1-3; D uncertain. Germline V gene data show CDR1 as MNHEY and CDR2 as SVGEGT. V gave up 7 bases and J gave up 0 bases, with 13 bases separating them. The CDR3 runs to 15 residues. The CDR3 nucleotides read TGTGCCAGCACGTATTGGGCAGCCTCTGGAAACACCATATATTTT. As protein: CASTYWAASGNTIYF.

About this clonotype itself: Within a library made for alpha chains, this beta chain is off target, and its count is uninformative. The chain uses TRBV28 and TRBJ1-1; D is possibly TRBD1 (5 bases). V was shortened by 5 bases and J by 4 bases, with 17 bases between the two germline ends. This CDR3 comprises 15 residues. Per germline, CDR1 MDHEN and CDR2 SYDVKM. The CDR3 is CASSEGRLGGTEAFF. The CDR3 nucleotides are TGTGCCAGCAGTGAGGGACGCCTTGGGGGCACTGAAGCTTTCTTT.

Only one count was recorded for this clonotype. A library made for alpha chains picked up this beta chain off target, so its size means little. The gene calls are TRBV27 and TRBJ2-1; 8 positions match TRBD2. CDR1 MNHEY and CDR2 SMNVEV come from the germline V gene (reference sequence). The J segment lost 4 bases and the V segment lost 8 bases, leaving 7 bases of the junction unmatched. The CDR3 is made up of 14 amino acids. The CDR3 DNA reads as TGTGCCAGCGGGGGGGGGACTAGGTACAATGAGCAGTTCTTC. Protein sequence: CASGGGTRYNEQFF.

This clonotype was seen once. This beta chain slipped into a library made for alpha chains as a stray read, so its size is not meaningful. The J gene is TRBJ2-4, the V gene TRBV6-1, with D hard to call. The CDR3 is 12 amino acids. V was pared by 3 bases and J by 10 bases, with 10 bases between. CDR1 MNHNS and CDR2 SASEGT come from the germline V gene. CDR3 in DNA: TGTGCCAGCAGTGACTTGTGGCGGATTCAGTACTTC. Protein sequence: CASSDLWRIQYF.